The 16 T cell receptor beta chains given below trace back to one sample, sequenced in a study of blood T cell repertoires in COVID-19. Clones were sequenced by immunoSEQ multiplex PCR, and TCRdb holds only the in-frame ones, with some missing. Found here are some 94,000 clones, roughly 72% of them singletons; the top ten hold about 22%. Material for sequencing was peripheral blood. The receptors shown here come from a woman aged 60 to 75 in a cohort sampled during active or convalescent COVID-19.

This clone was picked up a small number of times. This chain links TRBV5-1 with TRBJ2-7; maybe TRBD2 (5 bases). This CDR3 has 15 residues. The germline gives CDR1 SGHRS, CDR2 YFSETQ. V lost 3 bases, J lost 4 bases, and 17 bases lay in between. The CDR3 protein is CASSSQAGVGYEQYF. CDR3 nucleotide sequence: TGCGCCAGCAGCTCCCAAGCCGGGGTGGGGTACGAGCAGTACTTC.

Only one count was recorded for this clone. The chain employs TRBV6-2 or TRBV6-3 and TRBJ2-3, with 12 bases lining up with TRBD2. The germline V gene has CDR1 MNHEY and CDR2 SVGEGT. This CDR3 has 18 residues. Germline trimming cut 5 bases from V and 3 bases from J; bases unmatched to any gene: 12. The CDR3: CASSNGLAGLWGTDTQYF. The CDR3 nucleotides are TGTGCCAGCAGTAACGGACTAGCGGGACTCTGGGGGACAGATACGCAGTATTTT.

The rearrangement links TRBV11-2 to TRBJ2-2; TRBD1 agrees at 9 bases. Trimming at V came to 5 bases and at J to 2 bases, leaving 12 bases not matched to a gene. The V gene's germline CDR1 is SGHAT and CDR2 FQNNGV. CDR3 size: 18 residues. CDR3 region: CASSTGTGMILNTGELFF. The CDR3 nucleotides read TGTGCCAGCAGCACCGGGACAGGGATGATTCTAAACACCGGGGAGCTGTTTTTT.

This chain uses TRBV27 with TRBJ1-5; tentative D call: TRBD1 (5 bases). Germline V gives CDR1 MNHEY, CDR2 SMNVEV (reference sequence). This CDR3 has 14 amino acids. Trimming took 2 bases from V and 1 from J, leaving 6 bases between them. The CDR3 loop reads CASSLPGSNQPQHF. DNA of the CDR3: TGTGCCAGCAGTTTACCAGGGAGCAATCAGCCCCAGCATTTT.

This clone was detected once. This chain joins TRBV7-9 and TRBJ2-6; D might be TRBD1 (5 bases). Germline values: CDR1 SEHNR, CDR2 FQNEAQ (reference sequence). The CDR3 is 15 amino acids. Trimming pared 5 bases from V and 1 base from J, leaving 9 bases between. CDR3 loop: CASSTQGSGANVLTF. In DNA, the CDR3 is TGTGCCAGCAGCACCCAGGGTTCTGGGGCCAACGTCCTGACTTTC.

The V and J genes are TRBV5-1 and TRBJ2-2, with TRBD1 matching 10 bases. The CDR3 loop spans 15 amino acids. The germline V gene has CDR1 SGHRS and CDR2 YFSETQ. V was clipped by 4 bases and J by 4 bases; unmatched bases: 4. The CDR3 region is CASSRDRGVTGELFF. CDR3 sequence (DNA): TGCGCCAGCAGCCGGGACAGGGGAGTCACCGGGGAGCTGTTTTTT.

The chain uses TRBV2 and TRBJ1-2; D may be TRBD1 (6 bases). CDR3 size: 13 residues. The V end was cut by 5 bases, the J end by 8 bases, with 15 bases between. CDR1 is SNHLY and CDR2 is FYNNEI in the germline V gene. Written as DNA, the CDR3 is TGTGCCAGCAGTTACGGACAGTCGCAGGGCTACACCTTC. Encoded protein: CASSYGQSQGYTF. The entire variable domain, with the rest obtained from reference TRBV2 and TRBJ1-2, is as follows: EPEVTQTPSHQVTQMGQEVILRCVPISNHLYFYWYRQILGQKVEFLVSFYNNEISEKSEIFDDQFSVERPDGSNFTLKIRSTKLEDSAMYFCASSYGQSQGYTFGSGTRLTVV.

The CDR3 protein is CASTSDRGSYEQYF. The CDR3 DNA is TGTGCCAGCACCTCGGACAGGGGCTCCTACGAGCAGTACTTC. This rearrangement joins TRBV6-5 to TRBJ2-7; TRBD1 aligns across 9 bases. Germline V gives CDR1 MNHEY, CDR2 SVGAGI. CDR3 length: 14 residues. The trim removed 7 bases at V and 0 bases at J, leaving 4 bases unmatched.

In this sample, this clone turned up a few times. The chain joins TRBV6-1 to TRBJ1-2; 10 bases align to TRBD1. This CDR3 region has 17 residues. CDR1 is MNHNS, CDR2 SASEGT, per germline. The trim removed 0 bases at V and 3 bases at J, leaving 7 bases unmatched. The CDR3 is CASSEAGYGTGDYGYTF. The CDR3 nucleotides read TGTGCCAGCAGTGAAGCCGGTTATGGGACAGGGGACTATGGCTACACCTTC.

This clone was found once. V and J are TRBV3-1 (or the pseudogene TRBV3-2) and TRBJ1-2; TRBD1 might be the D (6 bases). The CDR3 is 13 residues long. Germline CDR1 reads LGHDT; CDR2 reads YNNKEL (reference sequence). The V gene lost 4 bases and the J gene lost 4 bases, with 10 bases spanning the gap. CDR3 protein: CASSPPTGYGYTF. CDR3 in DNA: TGTGCCAGCAGCCCGCCGACAGGCTATGGCTACACCTTC.

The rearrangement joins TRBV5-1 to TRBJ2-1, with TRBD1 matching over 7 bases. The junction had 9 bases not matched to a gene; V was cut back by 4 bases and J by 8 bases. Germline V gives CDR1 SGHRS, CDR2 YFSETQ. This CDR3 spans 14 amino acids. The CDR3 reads CASSPTQGSYEQFF. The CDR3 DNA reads TGCGCCAGCAGCCCGACACAGGGGTCGTATGAGCAGTTCTTC.

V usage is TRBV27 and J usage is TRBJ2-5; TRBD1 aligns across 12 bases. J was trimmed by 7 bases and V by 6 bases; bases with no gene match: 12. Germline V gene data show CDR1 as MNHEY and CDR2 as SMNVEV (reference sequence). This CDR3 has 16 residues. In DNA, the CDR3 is TGTGCCAGCAGGCCTGGGACAGGGGGCATGAAATTGACCCAGTACTTC. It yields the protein CASRPGTGGMKLTQYF.

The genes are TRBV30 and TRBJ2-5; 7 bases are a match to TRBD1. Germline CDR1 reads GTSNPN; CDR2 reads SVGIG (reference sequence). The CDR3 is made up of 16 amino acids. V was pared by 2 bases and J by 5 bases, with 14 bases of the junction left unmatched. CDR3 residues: CAWSNRPGQLVETQYF. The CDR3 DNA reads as TGTGCCTGGAGTAACCGACCGGGACAGTTGGTGGAGACCCAGTACTTC.

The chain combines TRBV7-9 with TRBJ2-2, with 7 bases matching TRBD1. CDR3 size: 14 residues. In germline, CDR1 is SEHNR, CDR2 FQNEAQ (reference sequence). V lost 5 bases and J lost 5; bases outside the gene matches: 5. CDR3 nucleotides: TGTGCCAGCAGCCGACAGGGTGGTACCGGGGAGCTGTTTTTT. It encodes CASSRQGGTGELFF.

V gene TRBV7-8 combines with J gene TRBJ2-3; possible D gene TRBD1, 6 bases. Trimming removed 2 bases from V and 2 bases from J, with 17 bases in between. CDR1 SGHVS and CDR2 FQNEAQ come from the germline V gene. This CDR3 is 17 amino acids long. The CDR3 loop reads CASSLSGPGQLTDTQYF. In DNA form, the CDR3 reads TGTGCCAGCAGCTTATCGGGACCGGGACAACTCACAGATACGCAGTATTTT.

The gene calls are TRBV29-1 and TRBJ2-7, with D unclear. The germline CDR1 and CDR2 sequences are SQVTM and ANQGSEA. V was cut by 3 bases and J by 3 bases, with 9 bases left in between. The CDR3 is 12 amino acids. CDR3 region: CSVEGRFYEQYF. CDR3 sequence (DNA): TGCAGCGTTGAGGGCAGATTCTACGAGCAGTACTTC.